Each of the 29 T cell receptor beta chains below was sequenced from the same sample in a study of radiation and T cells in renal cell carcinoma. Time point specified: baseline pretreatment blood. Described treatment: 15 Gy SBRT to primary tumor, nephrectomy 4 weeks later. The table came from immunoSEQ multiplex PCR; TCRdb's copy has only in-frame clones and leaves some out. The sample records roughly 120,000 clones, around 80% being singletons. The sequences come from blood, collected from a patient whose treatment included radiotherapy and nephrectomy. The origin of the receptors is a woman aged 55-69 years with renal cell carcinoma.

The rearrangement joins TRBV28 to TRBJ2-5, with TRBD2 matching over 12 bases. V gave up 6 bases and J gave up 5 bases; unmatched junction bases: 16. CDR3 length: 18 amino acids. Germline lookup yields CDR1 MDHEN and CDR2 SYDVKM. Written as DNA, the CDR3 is TGTGCCAGCAGACCTCCGGGACTAGCGGGCCTCTATGGGGAGACCCAGTACTTC. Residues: CASRPPGLAGLYGETQYF.

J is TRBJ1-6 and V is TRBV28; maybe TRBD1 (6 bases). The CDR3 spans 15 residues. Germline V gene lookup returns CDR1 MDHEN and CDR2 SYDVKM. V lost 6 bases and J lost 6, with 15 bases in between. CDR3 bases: TGTGCCAGCAGCTTGGGAGGGGGGTTTAATTCACCCCTCCACTTT. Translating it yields CASSLGGGFNSPLHF.

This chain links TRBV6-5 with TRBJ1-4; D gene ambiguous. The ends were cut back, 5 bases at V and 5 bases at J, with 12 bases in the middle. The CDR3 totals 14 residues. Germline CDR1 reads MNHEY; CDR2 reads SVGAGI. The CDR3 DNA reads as TGTGCCAGCAGTCGACACATGGAGAATGAAAAACTGTTTTTT. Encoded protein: CASSRHMENEKLFF.

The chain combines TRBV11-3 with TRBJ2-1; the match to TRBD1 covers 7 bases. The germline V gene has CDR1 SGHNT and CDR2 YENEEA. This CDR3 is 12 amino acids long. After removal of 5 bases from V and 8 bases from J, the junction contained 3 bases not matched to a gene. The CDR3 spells CASSPTGDEQFF. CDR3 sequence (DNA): TGTGCCAGCAGCCCTACAGGGGATGAGCAGTTCTTC.

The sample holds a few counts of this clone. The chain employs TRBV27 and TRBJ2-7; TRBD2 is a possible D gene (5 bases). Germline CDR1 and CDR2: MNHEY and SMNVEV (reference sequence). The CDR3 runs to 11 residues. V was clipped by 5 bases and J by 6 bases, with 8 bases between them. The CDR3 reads CASSEGAEQYF. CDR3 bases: TGTGCCAGCAGTGAGGGAGCCGAGCAGTACTTC.

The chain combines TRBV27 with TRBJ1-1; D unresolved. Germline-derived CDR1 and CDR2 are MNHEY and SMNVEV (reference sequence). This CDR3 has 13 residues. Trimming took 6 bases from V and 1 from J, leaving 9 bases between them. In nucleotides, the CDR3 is TGTGCCAGCAGGCGGACGGGGAACACTGAAGCTTTCTTT. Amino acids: CASRRTGNTEAFF.

The CDR3 loop is CASSSRDRASDTQYF. As DNA, the CDR3 is TGTGCCAGCAGCTCCCGGGACAGGGCATCAGATACGCAGTATTTT. This sequence joins TRBV6-6 and TRBJ2-3, with TRBD1 matching 9 bases. Germline trimming cut 6 bases from V and 4 bases from J; bases unmatched to any gene: 8. Germline V gene lookup returns CDR1 MNHNY and CDR2 SVGAGI (reference sequence). CDR3 length equals 15 residues.

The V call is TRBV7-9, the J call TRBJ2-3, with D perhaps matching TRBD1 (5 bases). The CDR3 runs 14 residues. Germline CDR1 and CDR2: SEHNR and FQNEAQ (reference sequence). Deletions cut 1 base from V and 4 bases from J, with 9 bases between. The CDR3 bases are TGTGCCAGCAGCTTAGGGGGCCCCGCAGATACGCAGTATTTT. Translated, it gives CASSLGGPADTQYF.

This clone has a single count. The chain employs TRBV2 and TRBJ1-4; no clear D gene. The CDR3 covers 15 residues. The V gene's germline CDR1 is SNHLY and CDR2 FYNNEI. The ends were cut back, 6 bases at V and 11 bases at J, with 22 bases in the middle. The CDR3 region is CASRDDVDPTTKLFF. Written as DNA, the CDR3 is TGTGCCAGCAGAGACGACGTGGACCCTACCACTAAACTGTTTTTT.

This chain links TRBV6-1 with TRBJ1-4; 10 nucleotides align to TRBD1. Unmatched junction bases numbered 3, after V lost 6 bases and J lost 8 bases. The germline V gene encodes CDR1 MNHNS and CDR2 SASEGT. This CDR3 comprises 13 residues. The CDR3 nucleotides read TGTGCCAGCAGGGACAGGGGGGAGGAAAAACTGTTTTTT. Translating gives CASRDRGEEKLFF.

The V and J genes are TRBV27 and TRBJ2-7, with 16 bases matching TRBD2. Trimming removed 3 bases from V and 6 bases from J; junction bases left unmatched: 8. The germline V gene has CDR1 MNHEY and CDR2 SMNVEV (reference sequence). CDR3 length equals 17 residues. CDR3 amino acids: CASSFRRGTSGRAEQYF. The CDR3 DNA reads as TGTGCCAGCAGTTTTAGGCGTGGGACTAGCGGGAGGGCCGAGCAGTACTTC.

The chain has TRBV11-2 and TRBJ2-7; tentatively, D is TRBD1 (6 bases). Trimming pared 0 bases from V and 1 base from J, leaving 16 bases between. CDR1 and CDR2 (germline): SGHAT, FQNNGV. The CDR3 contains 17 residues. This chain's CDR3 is CASSLETWTVPSYEQYF. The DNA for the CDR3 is TGTGCCAGCAGCTTAGAAACCTGGACAGTACCATCCTACGAGCAGTACTTC.

CDR3 DNA sequence: TGTGCCAGCAGCCGATCCTGGACAGGGGGCTACAATGAGCAGTTCTTC. Its protein is CASSRSWTGGYNEQFF. V usage is TRBV27 and J usage is TRBJ2-1, with 10 bases identical to TRBD1. V was pared by 6 bases and J by 3 bases, with 8 bases of the junction left unmatched. Germline V gene data show CDR1 as MNHEY and CDR2 as SMNVEV (reference sequence). The CDR3 runs 16 residues.

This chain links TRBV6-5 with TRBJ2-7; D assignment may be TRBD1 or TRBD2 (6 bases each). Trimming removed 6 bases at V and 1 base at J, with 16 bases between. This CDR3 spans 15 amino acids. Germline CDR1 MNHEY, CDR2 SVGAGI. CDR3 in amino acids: CASSQTRGGSYEQYF. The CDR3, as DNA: TGTGCCAGCAGCCAGACCCGAGGGGGGTCCTACGAGCAGTACTTC.

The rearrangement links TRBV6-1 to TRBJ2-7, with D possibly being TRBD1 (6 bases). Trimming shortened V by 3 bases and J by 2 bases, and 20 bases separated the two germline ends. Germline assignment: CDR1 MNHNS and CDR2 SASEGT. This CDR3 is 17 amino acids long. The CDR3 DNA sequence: TGTGCCAGCAGTGATTCGGTGGGGGCCCGAATCACCTACGAGCAGTACTTC. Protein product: CASSDSVGARITYEQYF.

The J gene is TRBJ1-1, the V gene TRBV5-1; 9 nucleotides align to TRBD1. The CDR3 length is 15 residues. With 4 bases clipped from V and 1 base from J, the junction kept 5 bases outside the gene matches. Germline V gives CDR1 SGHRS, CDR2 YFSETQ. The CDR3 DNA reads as TGCGCCAGCAGCCCAGGGACAGGGAGGAACACTGAAGCTTTCTTT. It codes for CASSPGTGRNTEAFF.

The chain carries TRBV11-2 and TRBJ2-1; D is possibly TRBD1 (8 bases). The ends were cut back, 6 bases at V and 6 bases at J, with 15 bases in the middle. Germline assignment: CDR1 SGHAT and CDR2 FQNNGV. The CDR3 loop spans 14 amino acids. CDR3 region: CASRLTGEGNEQFF. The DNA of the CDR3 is TGTGCCAGCAGATTGACAGGGGAGGGCAATGAGCAGTTCTTC.

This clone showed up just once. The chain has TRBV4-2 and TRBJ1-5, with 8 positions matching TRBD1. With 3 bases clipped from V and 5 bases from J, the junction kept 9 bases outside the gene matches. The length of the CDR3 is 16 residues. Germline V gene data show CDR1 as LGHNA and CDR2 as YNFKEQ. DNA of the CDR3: TGTGCCAGCAGCCAGATACAGGGGGTTAGTCATCAGCCCCAGCATTTT. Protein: CASSQIQGVSHQPQHF.

The CDR3 DNA follows: TGCAGCGTTGTACGAGGCCGCCTTGACTCCTACAATGAGCAGTTCTTC. This translates into CSVVRGRLDSYNEQFF. V and J are TRBV29-1 and TRBJ2-1; no clear D gene. CDR1 is SQVTM, CDR2 ANQGSEA, per germline. V was shortened by 4 bases and J by 0 bases, with 16 bases between the two germline ends. There are 16 residues in the CDR3.

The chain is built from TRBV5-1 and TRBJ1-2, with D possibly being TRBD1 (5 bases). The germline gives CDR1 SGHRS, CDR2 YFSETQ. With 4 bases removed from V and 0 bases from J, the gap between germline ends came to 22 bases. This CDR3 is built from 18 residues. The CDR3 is CASSNIPGLSTANYGYTF. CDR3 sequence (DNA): TGCGCCAGCAGCAACATCCCGGGACTCTCGACAGCTAACTATGGCTACACCTTC.

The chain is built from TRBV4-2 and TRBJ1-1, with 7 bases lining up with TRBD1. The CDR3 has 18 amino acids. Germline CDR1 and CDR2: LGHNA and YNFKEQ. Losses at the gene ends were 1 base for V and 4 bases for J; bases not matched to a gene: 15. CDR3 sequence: CASSQVVGPEGAGTEAFF. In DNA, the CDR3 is TGTGCCAGCAGCCAAGTAGTCGGTCCCGAGGGGGCTGGCACTGAAGCTTTCTTT.

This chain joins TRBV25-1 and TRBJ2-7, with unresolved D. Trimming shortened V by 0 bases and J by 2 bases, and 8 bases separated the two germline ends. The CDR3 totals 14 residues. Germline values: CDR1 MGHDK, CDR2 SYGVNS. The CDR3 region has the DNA TGTGCCAGCAGTGAATATGGGGAAGCCTACGAGCAGTACTTC. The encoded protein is CASSEYGEAYEQYF.

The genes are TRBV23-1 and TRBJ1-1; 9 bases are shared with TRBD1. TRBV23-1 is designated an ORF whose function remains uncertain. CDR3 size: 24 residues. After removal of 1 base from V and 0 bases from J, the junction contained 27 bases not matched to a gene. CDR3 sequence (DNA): TGCGCCAGCAGTCAATTAACGGACAGGGGTTCCGAGGGAACCCCGCTCGGCATGAACACTGAAGCTTTCTTT. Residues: CASSQLTDRGSEGTPLGMNTEAFF.

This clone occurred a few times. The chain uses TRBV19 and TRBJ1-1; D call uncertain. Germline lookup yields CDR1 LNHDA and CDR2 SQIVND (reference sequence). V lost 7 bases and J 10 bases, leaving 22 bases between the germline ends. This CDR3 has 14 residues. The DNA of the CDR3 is TGTGCCAGTACCCTGCGGTCGGGAAGCAATCTAGCTTTCTTT. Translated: CASTLRSGSNLAFF.

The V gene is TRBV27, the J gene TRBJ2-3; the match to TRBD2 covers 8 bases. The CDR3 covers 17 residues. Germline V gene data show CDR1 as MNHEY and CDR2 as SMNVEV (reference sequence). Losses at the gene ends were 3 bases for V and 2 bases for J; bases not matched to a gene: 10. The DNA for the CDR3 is TGTGCCAGCAGTTTGTCGGGAGGGGGGGGGCCCACAGATACGCAGTATTTT. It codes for CASSLSGGGGPTDTQYF.

CDR3 amino acids: CASSPAPGGHEQYF. Here the CDR3 DNA reads TGTGCCAGTAGTCCTGCTCCGGGAGGCCACGAGCAGTACTTC. V and J are TRBV19 and TRBJ2-7; 7 positions match TRBD2. This CDR3 is 14 amino acids long. V was pared by 5 bases and J by 5 bases, with 9 bases of the junction left unmatched. Germline CDR1 is LNHDA and CDR2 is SQIVND (reference sequence).

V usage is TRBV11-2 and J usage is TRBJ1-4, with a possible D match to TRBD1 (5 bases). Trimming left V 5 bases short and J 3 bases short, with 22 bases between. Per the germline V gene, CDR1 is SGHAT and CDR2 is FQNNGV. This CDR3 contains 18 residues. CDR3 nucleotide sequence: TGTGCCAGCAGCCCAACGCAGGGATGGGGTGGAGCTAATGAAAAACTGTTTTTT. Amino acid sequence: CASSPTQGWGGANEKLFF.

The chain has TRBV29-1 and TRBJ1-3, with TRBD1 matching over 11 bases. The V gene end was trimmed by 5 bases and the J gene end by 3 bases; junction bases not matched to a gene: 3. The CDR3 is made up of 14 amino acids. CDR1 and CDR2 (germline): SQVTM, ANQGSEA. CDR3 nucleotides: TGCAGCGTTCTGGACAGGGGGCTTGGAAACACCATATATTTT. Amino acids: CSVLDRGLGNTIYF.

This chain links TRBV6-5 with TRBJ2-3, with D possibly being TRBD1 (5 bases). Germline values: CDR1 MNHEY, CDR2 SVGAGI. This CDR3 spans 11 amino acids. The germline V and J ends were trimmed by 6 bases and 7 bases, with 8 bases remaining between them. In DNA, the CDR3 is TGTGCCAGCAGCGACAGAAATACGCAGTATTTT. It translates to CASSDRNTQYF.